Below, 27 T cell receptor beta chains from the same sample are listed, as sequenced in a study of T cells in localized non-small cell lung cancer. The data were produced by immunoSEQ multiplex PCR, yet TCRdb's version contains in-frame clones alone and is incomplete. The sample records just under 30,000 clones, 70% to 90% being singletons. The specimen was peripheral blood, collected before any cancer treatment. The receptors were sampled from a woman aged 35 to 69 with stage I lung adenocarcinoma.

The chain recombines TRBV4-1 with TRBJ2-1; tentative D call: TRBD1 (5 bases). This CDR3 has 14 residues. Trimming pared 1 base from V and 7 bases from J, leaving 11 bases between. The germline gives CDR1 MGHRA, CDR2 YSYEKL. The CDR3 loop is CASSQVSGWNEQFF. The CDR3 nucleotides read TGCGCCAGCAGCCAAGTATCAGGGTGGAATGAGCAGTTCTTC.

CDR3 loop: CASSSEDRSSEVTEAFF. In DNA, the CDR3 is TGTGCCAGCAGCTCAGAAGACCGTTCCTCGGAGGTGACTGAAGCTTTCTTT. V usage is TRBV13 and J usage is TRBJ1-1; no clear D gene. The germline V gene has CDR1 PRHDT and CDR2 FYEKMQ (reference sequence). V dropped 4 bases and J dropped 5 bases, with 23 bases sitting between them. There are 17 residues in the CDR3.

The J gene is TRBJ2-5, the V gene TRBV4-3; D might be TRBD2 (6 bases). The length of the CDR3 is 13 residues. Trimming pared 5 bases from V and 0 bases from J, leaving 7 bases between. The germline CDR1 and CDR2 sequences are LGHNA and YSLEER. CDR3 DNA sequence: TGCGCCAGCAGCGGGGGGTACCAAGAGACCCAGTACTTC. Its translation is CASSGGYQETQYF.

V is TRBV5-6 and J is TRBJ2-7, with a possible D match to TRBD1 (6 bases). V lost 6 bases and J lost 0, with 10 bases in between. Germline CDR1 and CDR2: SGHDT and YYEEEE. The CDR3 is 13 amino acids. CDR3 loop: CASMRTDSYEQYF. The CDR3 DNA reads TGTGCCAGCATGCGGACAGACTCCTACGAGCAGTACTTC.

The chain joins TRBV11-2 to TRBJ2-5; no definite D call. The J call is doubtful: the DNA matches TRBJ2-7 better. Germline V gene sequence: CDR1 SGHAT, CDR2 FQNNGV. There are 13 residues in the CDR3. The CDR3 coding sequence is TGTGCCAGCAGCTTTAATTCCCCCTACGAGCAGTACTTC. It specifies CASSFNSPYEQYF.

This clone appeared once. This chain uses TRBV19 with TRBJ2-3; 12 bases match TRBD1. The CDR3 runs to 16 residues. The germline V gene has CDR1 LNHDA and CDR2 SQIVND (reference sequence). Germline trimming cut 3 bases from V and 5 bases from J; bases unmatched to any gene: 6. CDR3 nucleotides: TGTGCCAGTAGTATCCCGGGACAGGGGGCCCAAGATACGCAGTATTTT. Translated, it gives CASSIPGQGAQDTQYF.

The rearrangement uses TRBV25-1 and TRBJ2-6; D remains unclear. The V and J ends lost 3 bases and 3 bases respectively, with 15 bases between them. CDR3 size: 17 residues. Germline V gives CDR1 MGHDK, CDR2 SYGVNS. The CDR3 loop reads CASSDGLLSGGANVLTF. The CDR3 DNA is TGTGCCAGCAGTGATGGCCTTTTGTCCGGTGGGGCCAACGTCCTGACTTTC.

V gene TRBV9 combines with J gene TRBJ1-4; D remains ambiguous. Per germline, CDR1 SGDLS and CDR2 YYNGEE. Trimming removed 6 bases at V and 1 base at J, with 4 bases between. The CDR3 loop spans 12 amino acids. The CDR3 sequence: CASKGTNEKLFF. In nucleotides, the CDR3 is TGTGCCAGCAAAGGAACTAATGAAAAACTGTTTTTT.

On this clone: An end of the junction differs from the germline gene, which may be a read error. This chain uses TRBV11-2 with TRBJ2-5; no reliable D call. The CDR3 contains 9 residues. Germline CDR1 is SGHAT and CDR2 is FQNNGV. CDR3 region: CASIEIINF. CDR3 in DNA: TGTGCCAGCATCGAGATTATCAACTTC.

The CDR3 sequence is CASSQQQNTEAFF. DNA of the CDR3: TGTGCCAGCAGTCAACAGCAAAACACTGAAGCTTTCTTT. V is TRBV14 and J is TRBJ1-1; D remains ambiguous. The CDR3 extends over 13 amino acids. Germline-derived CDR1 and CDR2 are SGHDN and FVKESK. V was clipped by 6 bases and J by 2 bases, with 10 bases between them.

The chain combines TRBV19 with TRBJ1-2; D is uncertain. Germline V CDR1 and CDR2: LNHDA, SQIVND (reference sequence). The V and J ends lost 2 bases and 6 bases respectively, with 16 bases between them. The CDR3 is 15 amino acids. CDR3 amino acids: CASSIYPPGSDGYTF. CDR3 sequence (DNA): TGTGCCAGTAGTATATATCCTCCCGGAAGCGATGGCTACACCTTC.

This clone was seen a few times. This sequence joins TRBV7-2 and TRBJ1-5; D remains ambiguous. The V and J ends lost 4 bases and 7 bases respectively, with 11 bases between them. CDR3 size: 13 residues. Per germline, CDR1 SGHTA and CDR2 FQGNSA. In DNA form, the CDR3 reads TGTGCCAGCAGCTGGGGAGTGGGCCAGCCCCAGCATTTT. This encodes CASSWGVGQPQHF.

The chain carries TRBV29-1 and TRBJ2-3, with 9 bases that match TRBD1. The CDR3 consists of 15 residues. Germline V gene data show CDR1 as SQVTM and CDR2 as ANQGSEA. J was trimmed by 2 bases and V by 5 bases; bases with no gene match: 8. This chain's CDR3 is CSVRTGASYTDTQYF. In DNA, the CDR3 is TGCAGCGTTAGGACAGGGGCCAGCTACACAGATACGCAGTATTTT.

V is TRBV6-4 and J is TRBJ2-5; perhaps TRBD2 as D (6 bases). The J call is uncertain, as TRBJ2-7 better fits the DNA end. Germline lookup yields CDR1 MRHNA and CDR2 SNTAGT. The CDR3 extends over 16 amino acids. This CDR3 is CASRRTGDWLTYEQYF. The CDR3 bases are TGTGCCAGCAGGCGGACGGGGGATTGGCTAACCTACGAGCAGTACTTC.

The rearrangement uses TRBV5-1 and TRBJ1-4; D gene ambiguous. Between the trimmed V and J ends, which lost 8 bases and 5 bases, there was a span of 13 bases. The CDR3 consists of 13 residues. The germline V gene has CDR1 SGHRS and CDR2 YFSETQ. The CDR3 bases are TGCGCCAGTCGGGTCAGCTCCAATGAAAAACTGTTTTTT. Its protein is CASRVSSNEKLFF.

The CDR3 DNA reads TGCGCCAGCAGCCAAGATTTGCCTAGCGGATCCTACAATGAGCAGTTCTTC. Its protein is CASSQDLPSGSYNEQFF. V is TRBV4-3 and J is TRBJ2-1; TRBD2 matches 7 bases. This CDR3 comprises 17 residues. Losses at the gene ends were 0 bases for V and 1 base for J; bases not matched to a gene: 6. Germline assignment: CDR1 LGHNA and CDR2 YSLEER.

This sequence joins TRBV6-1 and TRBJ2-7; D is perhaps TRBD1 (5 bases). Germline V CDR1 and CDR2: MNHNS, SASEGT. Trimming took 5 bases from V and 2 from J, leaving 10 bases between them. The CDR3 runs 13 residues. For the CDR3, the DNA is TGTGCCAGCAGTAGAAAGGGGCCCTACGAGCAGTACTTC. Protein sequence: CASSRKGPYEQYF.

The chain recombines TRBV18 with TRBJ1-2; TRBD1 is a possible D gene (6 bases). This CDR3 spans 15 amino acids. CDR1 KGHSH and CDR2 LQKENI come from the germline V gene. V dropped 5 bases and J dropped 2 bases, with 15 bases sitting between them. CDR3 loop: CASSFTGPPNYGYTF. The CDR3 coding sequence is TGTGCCAGCTCATTTACAGGGCCTCCGAACTATGGCTACACCTTC.

V and J are TRBV10-2 and TRBJ1-1, with D unclear. The germline gives CDR1 WSHSY, CDR2 SAAADI. The CDR3 loop spans 12 amino acids. V was trimmed by 7 bases and J by 8 bases, leaving 14 bases between them. The DNA of the CDR3 is TGCGCCAGCATTAATCCGTCCAGAGAAGCTTTCTTT. It specifies CASINPSREAFF.

For the CDR3, the DNA is TGTGCCAGCAGTTTAGCGGGAGCGGTCGCAGATACGCAGTATTTT. It yields the protein CASSLAGAVADTQYF. J is TRBJ2-3 and V is TRBV27; 7 positions match TRBD2. There are 15 residues in the CDR3. Germline V gene sequence: CDR1 MNHEY, CDR2 SMNVEV (reference sequence). J was trimmed by 4 bases and V by 2 bases; bases with no gene match: 6.

The chain couples TRBV11-2 to TRBJ1-3, with no clear D. V lost 5 bases and J 0 bases, leaving 14 bases between the germline ends. Germline values: CDR1 SGHAT, CDR2 FQNNGV. There are 16 residues in the CDR3. The CDR3: CASSPRVLPSGNTIYF. The CDR3 region has the DNA TGTGCCAGCAGCCCACGGGTCTTACCCTCTGGAAACACCATATATTTT.

The V gene is TRBV27, the J gene TRBJ2-3; no clear D. This CDR3 has 14 residues. Trimming shortened V by 3 bases and J by 0 bases, and 7 bases separated the two germline ends. Germline values: CDR1 MNHEY, CDR2 SMNVEV (reference sequence). CDR3 loop: CASSFWQSTDTQYF. In nucleotides, the CDR3 is TGTGCCAGCAGTTTCTGGCAGAGCACAGATACGCAGTATTTT.

CDR3 nucleotide sequence: TGTGCCAGCAGCCCCCGGGACTTCCAAGAGACCCAGTACTTC. Amino acids: CASSPRDFQETQYF. V and J are TRBV7-2 and TRBJ2-5, with TRBD2 as a possible D gene (6 bases). Per the germline V gene, CDR1 is SGHTA and CDR2 is FQGNSA. CDR3 length: 14 residues. V lost 5 bases, J lost 1 base, and 11 bases lay in between.

The chain couples TRBV29-1 to TRBJ1-1, with TRBD1 matching 7 bases. Per the germline V gene, CDR1 is SQVTM and CDR2 is ANQGSEA. The CDR3 is 13 amino acids. The V and J ends lost 7 bases and 4 bases, in that order; junction bases with no gene match: 9. CDR3 DNA: TGCAGCGCGGGAGGGGGCTGGGTCACTGAAGCTTTCTTT. This translates into CSAGGGWVTEAFF.

V usage is TRBV2 and J usage is TRBJ2-7, with D unclear. The germline V and J ends were trimmed by 6 bases and 7 bases, with 13 bases remaining between them. The CDR3 loop spans 12 amino acids. Germline CDR1 reads SNHLY; CDR2 reads FYNNEI. CDR3 sequence: CASRLDVGEQYF. CDR3 DNA: TGTGCCAGCAGGCTCGACGTGGGAGAGCAGTACTTC.

The J gene is TRBJ2-7, the V gene TRBV5-4; 7 bases map to TRBD2. CDR1 SGHNT and CDR2 YYREEE come from the germline V gene (reference sequence). The CDR3 covers 16 residues. Germline trimming cut 3 bases from V and 5 bases from J; bases unmatched to any gene: 14. In nucleotides, the CDR3 is TGTGCCAGCAGCTCAGCCGGGGCAGGGAGGGAAAACGAGCAGTACTTC. This gives the protein CASSSAGAGRENEQYF.

This sequence joins TRBV5-1 and TRBJ1-4, with 7 bases fitting TRBD1. The CDR3 sequence is 16 residues long. The V and J ends lost 4 bases and 4 bases, in that order; junction bases with no gene match: 10. In germline, CDR1 is SGHRS, CDR2 YFSETQ. The CDR3 region has the DNA TGCGCCAGCAGCCCGGCCCCAGGGGGGATTAATGAAAAACTGTTTTTT. Amino acids: CASSPAPGGINEKLFF.